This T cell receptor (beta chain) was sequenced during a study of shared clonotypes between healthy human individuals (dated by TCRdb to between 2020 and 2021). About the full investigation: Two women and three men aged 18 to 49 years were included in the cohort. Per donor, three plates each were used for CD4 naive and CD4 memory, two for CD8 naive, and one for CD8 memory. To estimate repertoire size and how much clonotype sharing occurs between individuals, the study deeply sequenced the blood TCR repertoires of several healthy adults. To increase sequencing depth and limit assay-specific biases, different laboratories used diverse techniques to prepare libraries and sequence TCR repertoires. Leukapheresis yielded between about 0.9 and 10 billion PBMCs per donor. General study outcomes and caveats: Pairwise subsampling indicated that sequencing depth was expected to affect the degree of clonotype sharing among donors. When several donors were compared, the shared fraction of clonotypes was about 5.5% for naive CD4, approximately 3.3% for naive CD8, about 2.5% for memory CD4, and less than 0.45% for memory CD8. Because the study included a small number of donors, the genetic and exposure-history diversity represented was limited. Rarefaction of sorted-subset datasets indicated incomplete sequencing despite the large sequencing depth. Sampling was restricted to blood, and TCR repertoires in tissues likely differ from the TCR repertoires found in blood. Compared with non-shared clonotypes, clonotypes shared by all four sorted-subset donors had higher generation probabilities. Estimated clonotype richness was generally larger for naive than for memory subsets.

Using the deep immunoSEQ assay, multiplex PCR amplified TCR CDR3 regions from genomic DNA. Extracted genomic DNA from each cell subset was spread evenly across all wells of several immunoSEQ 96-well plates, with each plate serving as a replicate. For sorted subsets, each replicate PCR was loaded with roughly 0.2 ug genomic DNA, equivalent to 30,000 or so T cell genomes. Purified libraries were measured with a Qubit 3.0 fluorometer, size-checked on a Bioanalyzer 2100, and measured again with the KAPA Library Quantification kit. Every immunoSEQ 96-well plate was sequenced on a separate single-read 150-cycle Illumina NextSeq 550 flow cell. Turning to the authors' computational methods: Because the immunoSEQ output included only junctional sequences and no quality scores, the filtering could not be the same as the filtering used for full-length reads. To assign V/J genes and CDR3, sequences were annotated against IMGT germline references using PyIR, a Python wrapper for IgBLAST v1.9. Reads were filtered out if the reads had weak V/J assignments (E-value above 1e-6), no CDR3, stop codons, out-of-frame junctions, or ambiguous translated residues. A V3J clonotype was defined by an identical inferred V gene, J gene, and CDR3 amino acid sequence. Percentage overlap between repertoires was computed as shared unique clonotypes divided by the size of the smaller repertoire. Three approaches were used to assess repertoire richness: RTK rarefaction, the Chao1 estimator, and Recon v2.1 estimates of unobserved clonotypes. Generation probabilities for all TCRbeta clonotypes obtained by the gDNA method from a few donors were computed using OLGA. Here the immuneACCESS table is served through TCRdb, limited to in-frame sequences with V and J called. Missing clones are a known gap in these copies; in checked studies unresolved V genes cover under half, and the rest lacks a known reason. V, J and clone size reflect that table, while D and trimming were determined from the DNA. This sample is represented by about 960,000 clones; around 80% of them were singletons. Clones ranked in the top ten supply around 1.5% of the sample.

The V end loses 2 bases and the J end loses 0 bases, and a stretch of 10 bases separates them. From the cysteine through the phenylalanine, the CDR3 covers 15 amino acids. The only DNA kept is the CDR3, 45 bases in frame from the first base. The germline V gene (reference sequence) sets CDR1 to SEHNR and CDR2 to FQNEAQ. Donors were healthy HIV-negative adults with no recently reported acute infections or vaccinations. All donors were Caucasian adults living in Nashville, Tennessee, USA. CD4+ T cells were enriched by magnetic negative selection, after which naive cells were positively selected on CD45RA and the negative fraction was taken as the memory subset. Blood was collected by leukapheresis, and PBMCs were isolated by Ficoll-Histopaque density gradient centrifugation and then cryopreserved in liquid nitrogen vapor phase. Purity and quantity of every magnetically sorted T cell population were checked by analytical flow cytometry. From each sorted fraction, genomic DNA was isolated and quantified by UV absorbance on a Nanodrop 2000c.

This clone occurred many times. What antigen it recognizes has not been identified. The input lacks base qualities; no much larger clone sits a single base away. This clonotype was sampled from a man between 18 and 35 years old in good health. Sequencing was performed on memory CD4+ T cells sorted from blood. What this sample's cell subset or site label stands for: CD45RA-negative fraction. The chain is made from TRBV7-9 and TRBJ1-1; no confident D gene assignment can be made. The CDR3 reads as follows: CASSLRATMNTEAFF. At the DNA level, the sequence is TGTGCCAGCAGCTTAAGAGCTACTATGAACACTGAAGCTTTCTTT.